The 27 T cell receptor beta chains reported below all come from one sample, sequenced in a study of blood T cells in healthy people across ages. A second roughly 6 to 11 cycle PCR used barcoded and J-beta primers. TCRdb redid the calling of the 5' RACE reads with MiXCR, one entry per CDR3 protein. The sample lists about 1.5 million distinct CDR3 sequences; approximately 39% were seen once. The sample consisted of blood. These receptors came from a woman younger than 30 in good health.

J is TRBJ2-7 and V is TRBV7-6, with D unresolved. Germline V lookup: CDR1 SGHVS, CDR2 FNYEAQ. The V end was cut by 5 bases, the J end by 3 bases, with 14 bases between. The CDR3 length is 14 residues. This CDR3 is CASSNAAPFYEQYF. The CDR3 coding sequence is TGTGCCAGCAGCAATGCGGCGCCATTCTACGAGCAGTACTTC.

Remarks on this clonotype: It may be a read error: a sequence one base away is much more abundant. The chain couples TRBV5-1 to TRBJ2-1, with D possibly matching TRBD1 (5 bases). The germline gives CDR1 SGHRS, CDR2 YFSETQ. The CDR3 has 14 residues. DNA for the CDR3: TGCGCCAGCAGCTTGGGACAGAGTAACAATGAGCGGTTCTTC. Its protein is CASSLGQSNNERFF.

J is TRBJ1-5 and V is TRBV20-1; D perhaps matches TRBD1 (5 bases). Germline assignment: CDR1 DFQATT and CDR2 SNEGSKA (reference sequence). The CDR3 has 17 residues. V dropped 5 bases and J dropped 0 bases, with 20 bases sitting between them. The CDR3 protein is CSASGTEGLYSNQPQHF. The DNA for the CDR3 is TGCAGTGCTTCCGGGACGGAGGGTCTTTATAGCAATCAGCCCCAGCATTTT.

The genes are TRBV27 and TRBJ2-4; a weak D match, TRBD2 (5 bases). The DNA matches TRBJ2-5 better at its end, which makes the J call doubtful. The CDR3 covers 13 residues. CDR1 MNHEY and CDR2 SMNVEV come from the germline V gene (reference sequence). CDR3: CASSFYEGETQYF. The CDR3 DNA follows: TGTGCCAGCAGTTTTTACGAGGGAGAGACCCAGTACTTC.

V gene TRBV29-1 combines with J gene TRBJ2-1; TRBD2 agrees at 7 bases. TRBJ2-7 explains the end of the DNA better; the J call may be wrong. Germline loops: CDR1 SQVTM, CDR2 ANQGSEA. The CDR3 runs to 15 residues. CDR3 nucleotide sequence: TGCAGCGTTGACGTGTCGGGGGGAGTCTACAATGAGCAGTACTTC. It specifies CSVDVSGGVYNEQYF.

The J gene is TRBJ1-2, the V gene TRBV6-6; no reliable D call. The germline CDR1 and CDR2 sequences are MNHNY and SVGAGI (reference sequence). V lost 4 bases to trimming and J lost 7 bases, with 19 bases between them. CDR3 length equals 15 residues. The CDR3, as DNA: TGTGCCAGCAGTTCCCCCCTGGGGTATGAGCGTGGCTACACCTTC. As protein: CASSSPLGYERGYTF.

The V gene is TRBV24-1, the J gene TRBJ2-1, with D possibly being TRBD1 (5 bases). The DNA end is a closer match to TRBJ2-7, so the J assignment may be wrong. This CDR3 spans 13 amino acids. Germline CDR1 reads KGHDR; CDR2 reads SFDVKD. CDR3 sequence reads: CAAKQGSYNEQYF. In DNA, the CDR3 is TGTGCCGCCAAGCAGGGCTCCTACAATGAGCAGTACTTC.

This clonotype was recorded once. The chain recombines TRBV20-1 with TRBJ2-5; D possibly corresponds to TRBD2 (5 bases). Trimming removed 1 base at V and 4 bases at J, with 13 bases between. Germline V lookup: CDR1 DFQATT, CDR2 SNEGSKA (reference sequence). The CDR3 is 14 amino acids. This CDR3 is CSARGGETPETQYF. The DNA for the CDR3 is TGCAGTGCTAGAGGGGGAGAGACCCCAGAGACCCAGTACTTC.

V usage is TRBV12-3 or TRBV12-4 and J usage is TRBJ1-1, with 12 bases fitting TRBD1. V was clipped by 5 bases and J by 6 bases; unmatched bases: 7. The CDR3 length is 15 residues. DNA of the CDR3: TGTGCCAGCAGTCCGGGACAGGGGGCGCACGCTGAAGCTTTCTTT. It yields the protein CASSPGQGAHAEAFF.

The chain carries TRBV20-1 and TRBJ2-5; unclear D gene. The better agreement between TRBJ2-7 and the DNA end casts doubt on the J call. The CDR3 loop spans 14 amino acids. Germline CDR1 reads DFQATT; CDR2 reads SNEGSKA (reference sequence). This CDR3 is CSATLSHNHYEQYF. The CDR3 DNA follows: TGCAGTGCTACTCTTAGCCATAACCACTACGAGCAGTACTTC.

This chain uses TRBV14 with TRBJ1-2; D is unresolved. CDR3 size: 13 residues. Germline loops: CDR1 SGHDN, CDR2 FVKESK. V was trimmed by 3 bases and J by 5 bases, leaving 10 bases between them. CDR3 region: CASSQGWDYGYTF. DNA of the CDR3: TGTGCCAGCAGCCAGGGGTGGGATTATGGCTACACCTTC. Using reference TRBV14 and TRBJ1-2 for the parts outside the CDR3, the full variable domain is EAGVTQFPSHSVIEKGQTVTLRCDPISGHDNLYWYRRVMGKEIKFLLHFVKESKQDESGMPNNRFLAERTGGTYSTLKVQPAELEDSGVYFCASSQGWDYGYTFGSGTRLTVV.

This clonotype was counted only a few times. This rearrangement joins TRBV27 to TRBJ1-6; 8 bases are shared with TRBD1. V lost 3 bases, J lost 7 bases, and 5 bases stayed unmatched. CDR1 is MNHEY, CDR2 SMNVEV, per germline (reference sequence). This CDR3 region has 15 residues. The CDR3 region has the DNA TGTGCCAGCAGTTTGGAATCAGGGGGCAATTCACCCCTCCACTTT. Encoded protein: CASSLESGGNSPLHF.

Points on this clonotype: At one end, the junction sequence differs from germline, possibly due to a read error. The V and J genes are TRBV2 and TRBJ1-1; TRBD1 aligns across 9 bases. Germline loops: CDR1 SNHLY, CDR2 FYNNEI. The CDR3 covers 14 residues. The CDR3 loop reads CASSTGTGNTEVFF. Here the CDR3 DNA reads TGTGCCAGCAGCACAGGGACAGGGAACACTGAAGTTTTCTTT.

The chain uses TRBV4-1 and TRBJ1-5, with a possible D match to TRBD1 (6 bases). From germline, CDR1 is MGHRA and CDR2 YSYEKL. There are 18 residues in the CDR3. V lost 4 bases and J 0 bases, leaving 19 bases between the germline ends. The CDR3 loop is CASSPPGHLTYSNQPQHF. The CDR3 coding sequence is TGCGCCAGCAGCCCCCCGGGACACCTGACCTATAGCAATCAGCCCCAGCATTTT.

There are a few counts of this clonotype. V is TRBV7-2 and J is TRBJ2-1; 8 bases fit TRBD2. The CDR3 covers 15 residues. The junction had 9 bases not matched to a gene; V was cut back by 5 bases and J by 6 bases. The V gene's germline CDR1 is SGHTA and CDR2 FQGNSA. The DNA for the CDR3 is TGTGCCAGCAGCCCCCCCGGGACTAGATCCAATGAGCAGTTCTTC. Protein product: CASSPPGTRSNEQFF. Using reference TRBV7-2 and TRBJ2-1 for the parts outside the CDR3, the full variable domain is GAGVSQSPSNKVTEKGKDVELRCDPISGHTALYWYRQSLGQGLEFLIYFQGNSAPDKSGLPSDRFSAERTGGSVSTLTIQRTQQEDSAVYLCASSPPGTRSNEQFFGPGTRLTVL.

A note on this clonotype: Compared with germline, one end of the junction differs, possibly owing to a read error. The rearrangement uses TRBV4-3 and TRBJ2-3, with 9 bases aligning to TRBD2. The CDR3 is 15 amino acids. The germline gives CDR1 LGHNA, CDR2 YSLEER. In DNA, the CDR3 is TGCGCCAGCAGGGATACCGGGACTAGCATAGATACGCAGTATTTT. Amino acid sequence: CASRDTGTSIDTQYF.

Only a few counts were recorded for this clonotype. V and J are TRBV12-3 or TRBV12-4 and TRBJ2-7, with 7 bases fitting TRBD1. The CDR3 length is 13 residues. V was clipped by 6 bases and J by 5 bases; unmatched bases: 7. The CDR3 DNA is TGTGCCAGCAGCCACAGGGGATGGGACGAGCAGTACTTC. This sequence encodes CASSHRGWDEQYF.

The gene calls are TRBV4-1 and TRBJ2-7; D remains ambiguous. This CDR3 has 13 residues. Trimming removed 4 bases at V and 1 base at J, with 8 bases between. Germline lookup yields CDR1 MGHRA and CDR2 YSYEKL. Written as DNA, the CDR3 is TGCGCCAGCAGCCCGCATGAGTCCTACGAGCAGTACTTC. Residues: CASSPHESYEQYF.

This clonotype was picked up many times. The chain has TRBV27 and TRBJ1-2, with D tentatively TRBD1 (5 bases). Germline-derived CDR1 and CDR2 are MNHEY and SMNVEV (reference sequence). The CDR3 consists of 17 residues. V lost 3 bases, J lost 6 bases, and 23 bases lay in between. The CDR3, as DNA: TGTGCCAGCAGTTTTGAACCTACGGGACTAACGTCGAATGGCTACACCTTC. Amino acid sequence: CASSFEPTGLTSNGYTF.

The chain is built from TRBV12-3 or TRBV12-4 and TRBJ2-1; TRBD2 might be the D (6 bases). This CDR3 contains 11 residues. Trimming stripped 8 bases from V and 9 bases from J, with 11 bases between. Here the CDR3 DNA reads TGTGCCAGCGGGGGACTGGTTGAGCAGTTCTTC. This codes for CASGGLVEQFF.

This clonotype was observed a single time. A much larger clone differs by one base, so this may be a read error. The chain uses TRBV4-2 and TRBJ2-1; TRBD2 matches at 9 bases. Germline V gene data show CDR1 as LGHNA and CDR2 as YNFKEQ. The CDR3 runs to 15 residues. CDR3 loop: CASSHSGSSYNERFF. Written as DNA, the CDR3 is TGTGCCAGCAGCCATAGCGGGAGCTCCTACAATGAGCGGTTCTTC.

This sequence joins TRBV5-1 and TRBJ1-4; D might be TRBD1 (6 bases). Germline CDR1 is SGHRS and CDR2 is YFSETQ. V lost 3 bases to trimming and J lost 3 bases, with 12 bases between them. CDR3 length equals 15 residues. CDR3 loop: CASSSGVMSNEKLFF. CDR3 nucleotides: TGCGCCAGCAGCTCAGGGGTAATGTCTAATGAAAAACTGTTTTTT.

This clonotype was detected a few times. This CDR3 reads CASSPAPATNEKLFF. Written as DNA, the CDR3 is TGTGCCAGCAGTCCCGCTCCCGCAACTAATGAAAAACTGTTTTTT. V usage is TRBV28 and J usage is TRBJ1-4; D is unclear. Germline V gives CDR1 MDHEN, CDR2 SYDVKM. The CDR3 is 15 amino acids. Trimming took 5 bases from V and 0 from J, leaving 10 bases between them.

Only a few counts were recorded for this clonotype. V usage is TRBV20-1 and J usage is TRBJ2-7; D is possibly TRBD2 (5 bases). Near its end, the DNA agrees better with TRBJ2-5, so the J call may be wrong. The germline V gene encodes CDR1 DFQATT and CDR2 SNEGSKA (reference sequence). This CDR3 region has 14 residues. CDR3 nucleotides: TGCAGTGCTAGAGTAGGGCTGAACCGGGGGACCCAGTACTTC. Residues: CSARVGLNRGTQYF.

There are a few counts of this clonotype. V and J are TRBV24-1 and TRBJ2-1, with D unresolved. V lost 4 bases and J lost 9, with 9 bases in between. Germline V gives CDR1 KGHDR, CDR2 SFDVKD. The length of the CDR3 is 12 residues. The DNA of the CDR3 is TGTGCCACCAGTGAGACGGATAGTGAGCAGTTCTTC. It codes for CATSETDSEQFF.

V and J are TRBV20-1 and TRBJ1-2, with D possibly matching TRBD1 (5 bases). The CDR3 has 15 amino acids. The germline V and J ends were trimmed by 5 bases and 2 bases, with 18 bases remaining between them. Looked up from germline, CDR1 is DFQATT and CDR2 is SNEGSKA (reference sequence). The chain's CDR3 is CSAPNAGQSNYGYTF. The CDR3 coding sequence is TGCAGTGCTCCCAATGCGGGGCAGAGCAACTATGGCTACACCTTC.

Only a few counts were recorded for this clonotype. The DNA for the CDR3 is TGTGCCAGCAGCTGGAGGACAGATATCACAGATACGCAGTATTTT. The encoded protein is CASSWRTDITDTQYF. V usage is TRBV5-6 and J usage is TRBJ2-3, with D tentatively TRBD1 (6 bases). Germline CDR1 is SGHDT and CDR2 is YYEEEE. Between the trimmed V and J ends, which lost 3 bases and 2 bases, there was a span of 13 bases. CDR3 length: 15 residues.